This T cell receptor (beta chain) was observed in a study of blood T cell repertoires in COVID-19. Overall study: COVID-19 samples from acute and convalescent phases originated in the United States, Italy and Spain.

Profiling relied on immunoSEQ multiplex PCR, and the TCRdb table lists in-frame clones only, not all of them. The profile shows a few hundred thousand clones, around 81% of them singletons. This CDR3 contains 14 residues. V lost 3 bases and J 2 bases, leaving 9 bases between the germline ends. Germline CDR1 is SGDLS and CDR2 is YYNGEE. The gene calls are TRBV9 and TRBJ2-1; D call uncertain. The TCR was taken from a woman aged 30 to 39 who had recovered from COVID-19. The sequencing input was peripheral blood. CDR3 nucleotide sequence: TGTGCCAGCAGCGCAGAGGCAGCCTACAATGAGCAGTTCTTC. As protein: CASSAEAAYNEQFF.